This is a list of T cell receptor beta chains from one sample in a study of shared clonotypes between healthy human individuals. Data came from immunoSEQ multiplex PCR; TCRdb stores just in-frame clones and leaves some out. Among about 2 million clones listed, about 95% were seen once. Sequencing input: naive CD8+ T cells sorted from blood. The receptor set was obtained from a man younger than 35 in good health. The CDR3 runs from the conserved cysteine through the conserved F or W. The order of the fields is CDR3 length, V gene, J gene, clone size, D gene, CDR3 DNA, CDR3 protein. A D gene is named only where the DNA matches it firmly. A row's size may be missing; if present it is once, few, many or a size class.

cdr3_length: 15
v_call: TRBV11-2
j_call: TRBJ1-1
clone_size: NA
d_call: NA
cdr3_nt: TGTGCCAGCAGCTTGGGGAGTCTGGGGCCCACTGAAGCTTTCTTT
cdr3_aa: CASSLGSLGPTEAFF

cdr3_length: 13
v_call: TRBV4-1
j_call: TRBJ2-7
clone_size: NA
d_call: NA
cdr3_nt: TGCGCCAGCAGCCAACGGGCCGCCTACGAGCAGTACTTC
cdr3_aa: CASSQRAAYEQYF

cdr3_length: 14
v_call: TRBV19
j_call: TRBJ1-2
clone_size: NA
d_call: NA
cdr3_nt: TGTGCCAGTAGTATAGAGTACGTTAACTATGGCTACACCTTC
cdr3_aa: CASSIEYVNYGYTF

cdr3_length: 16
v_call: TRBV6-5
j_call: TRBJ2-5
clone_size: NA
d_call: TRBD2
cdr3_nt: TGTGCCAGCAGTTTAGGACTAGCGGAAAAGGTGGAGACCCAGTACTTC
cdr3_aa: CASSLGLAEKVETQYF

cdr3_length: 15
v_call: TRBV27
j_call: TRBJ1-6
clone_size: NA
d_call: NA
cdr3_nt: TGTGCCAGCAGTTCCGGGCCACGGGGAAATTCACCCCTCCACTTT
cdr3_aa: CASSSGPRGNSPLHF

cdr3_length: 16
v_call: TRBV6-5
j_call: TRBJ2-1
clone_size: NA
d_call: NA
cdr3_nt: TGTGCCAGCAGTTTCTCTGAAGATTGGCGCAGGGATGAGCAGTTCTTC
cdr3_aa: CASSFSEDWRRDEQFF

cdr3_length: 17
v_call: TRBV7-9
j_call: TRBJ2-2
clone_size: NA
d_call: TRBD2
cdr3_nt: TGTGCCAGCAGCTCGGGACTAGCGGGAGGGGACACCGGGGAGCTGTTTTTT
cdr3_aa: CASSSGLAGGDTGELFF

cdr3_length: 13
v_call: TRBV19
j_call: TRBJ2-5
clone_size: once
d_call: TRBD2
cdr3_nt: TGTGCCAGTACTAGCGGCGGCCAAGAGACCCAGTACTTC
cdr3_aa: CASTSGGQETQYF

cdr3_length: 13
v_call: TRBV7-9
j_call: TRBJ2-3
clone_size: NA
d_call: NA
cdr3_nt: TGTGCCAGCAGCTTAGCGGGGTTGGATACGCAGTATTTT
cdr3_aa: CASSLAGLDTQYF

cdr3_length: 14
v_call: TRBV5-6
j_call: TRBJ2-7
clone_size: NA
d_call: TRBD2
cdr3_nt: TGTGCCAGCAGCTTCGGGACTAAGCCTTACGAGCAGTACTTC
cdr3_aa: CASSFGTKPYEQYF

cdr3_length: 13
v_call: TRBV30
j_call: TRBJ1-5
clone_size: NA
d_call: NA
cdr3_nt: TGTGCCTGGTCGTGGGCAGTCAATCAGCCCCAGCATTTT
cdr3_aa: CAWSWAVNQPQHF

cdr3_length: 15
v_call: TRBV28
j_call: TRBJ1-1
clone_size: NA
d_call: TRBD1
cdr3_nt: TGTGCCAGCAGTTGGACAGGTGGGCCTAACACTGAAGCTTTCTTT
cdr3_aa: CASSWTGGPNTEAFF

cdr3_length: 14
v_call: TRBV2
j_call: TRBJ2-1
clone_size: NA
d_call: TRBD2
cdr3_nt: TGTGCCAGCAGCGTAGCGGGGGGGTACAATGAGCAGTTCTTC
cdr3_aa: CASSVAGGYNEQFF

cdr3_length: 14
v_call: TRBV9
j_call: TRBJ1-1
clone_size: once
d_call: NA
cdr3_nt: TGTGCCAGCAGCGCCCCGCCGGGAAACACTGAAGCTTTCTTT
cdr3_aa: CASSAPPGNTEAFF

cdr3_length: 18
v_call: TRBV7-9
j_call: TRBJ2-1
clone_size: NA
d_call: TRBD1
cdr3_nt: TGTGCCAGCAGCTCAACTGAACAATATAGGACAGGGCACAATGAGCAGTTCTTC
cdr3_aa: CASSSTEQYRTGHNEQFF

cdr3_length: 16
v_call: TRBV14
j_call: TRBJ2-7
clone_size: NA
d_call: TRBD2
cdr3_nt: TGTGCCAGCAGCCCCCAGGTAGCGGGAGGTTATTCGGAGCAGTACTTC
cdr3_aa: CASSPQVAGGYSEQYF

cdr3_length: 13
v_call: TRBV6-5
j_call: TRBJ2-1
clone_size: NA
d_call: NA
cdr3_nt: TGTGCCAGCAGTTACGGGGGGGCAGATGAGCAGTTCTTC
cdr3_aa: CASSYGGADEQFF

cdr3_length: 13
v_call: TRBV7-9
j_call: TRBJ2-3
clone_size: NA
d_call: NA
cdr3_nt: TGTGCCAACCTACCACCTAGCACAGATACGCAGTATTTT
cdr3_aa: CANLPPSTDTQYF

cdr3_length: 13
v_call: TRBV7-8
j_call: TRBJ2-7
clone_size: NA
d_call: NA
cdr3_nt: TGTGCCAGCAGCTTATCCAGATCCTACGAGCAGTACTTC
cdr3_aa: CASSLSRSYEQYF

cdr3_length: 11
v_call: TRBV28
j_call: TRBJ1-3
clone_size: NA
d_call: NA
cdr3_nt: TGTGCCAGCAGTTCTGGAAACACCATATATTTT
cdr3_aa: CASSSGNTIYF

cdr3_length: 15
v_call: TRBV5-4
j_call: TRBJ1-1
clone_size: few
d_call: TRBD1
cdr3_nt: TGTGCCAGCAGCTTGGCCGGGACAGGCAACACTGAAGCTTTCTTT
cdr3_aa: CASSLAGTGNTEAFF

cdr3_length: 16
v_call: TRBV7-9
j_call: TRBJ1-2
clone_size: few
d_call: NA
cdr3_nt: TGTGCCAGCAGCCCTCCGTTGGGGGGAGGGGTGCTGGGCTACACCTTC
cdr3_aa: CASSPPLGGGVLGYTF